The source of this T cell receptor (beta chain) is a study of T cell repertoires in cytomegalovirus infection. The wider study: Shared public TCR beta signatures pointed to both CMV infection and a matching HLA type.

V lost 10 bases to trimming and J lost 1 base, with 11 bases between them. CDR3 size: 13 residues. Germline loops: CDR1 SGHVT, CDR2 SQSDAQ. Study-wide results and limits: Carriers of CMV and the relevant HLA type were discriminated by public TCR beta frequency. The ex vivo response showed dominance by HLA-C-restricted CMV-specific TCR beta clonotypes.

On this clonotype itself: Its antigen is unidentified.

TCRdb re-analysed the reads in MiXCR, keeping a single row per CDR3 protein. The sample contains around 89,000 distinct CDR3 sequences, around 28% of which appear only once. The V gene is TRBV7-4, the J gene TRBJ1-3; tentative D call: TRBD1 (5 bases). The sample in question was CD8+ T cells from cultured PBMCs, obtained from culture after CMV antigen stimulation. The receptor comes from a human donor in good health (CMV status not recorded). Some clones in this sample may be carry-over from other donors' samples. The CDR3 nucleotides read TGTGCCAAACAGGTTGCGTCTGGAAACACCATATATTTT. It specifies CAKQVASGNTIYF.